This T cell receptor (beta chain) was recorded in a study of cytomegalovirus exposure and HLA in healthy donors. 60 Vbeta and 13 Jbeta primers were used in PCR. Generated by immunoSEQ multiplex PCR, the TCRdb table keeps only in-frame clones and is missing some. The table shows around 220,000 clones, with more than 60% occurring only once. Germline CDR1 reads SNHLY; CDR2 reads FYNNEI. Deletions cut 6 bases from V and 4 bases from J, with 13 bases between. This CDR3 comprises 15 residues. The sample consisted of PBMCs. The chain carries TRBV2 and TRBJ1-6; D possibly corresponds to TRBD1 (6 bases). The clonotype originates from a girl aged 2 to 9 in good health and CMV-seronegative. The DNA of the CDR3 is TGTGCCAGCAGCGGGGGGGCTTTATATAATTCACCCCTCCACTTT. This translates into CASSGGALYNSPLHF. The full variable domain, rest sourced from reference TRBV2 and TRBJ1-6, is EPEVTQTPSHQVTQMGQEVILRCVPISNHLYFYWYRQILGQKVEFLVSFYNNEISEKSEIFDDQFSVERPDGSNFTLKIRSTKLEDSAMYFCASSGGALYNSPLHFGNGTRLTVT.